These 30 T cell receptor beta chains share one sample of origin, sequenced in a study of T cell responses to AZD1222 COVID-19 vaccine. Sequencing was performed with immunoSEQ multiplex PCR; in TCRdb, only in-frame clones are kept and a portion is missing. This sample yields approximately 190,000 clones, of which 80% to 95% are seen a single time; roughly 1% belongs to the top ten. Sequences were derived from peripheral blood, sampled 28 days after the second AZD1222 dose. The origin of the receptors is an adult who received the AZD1222 COVID-19 vaccine.

The chain carries TRBV19 and TRBJ2-3; D may be TRBD2 (5 bases). Germline loops: CDR1 LNHDA, CDR2 SQIVND (reference sequence). Deletions cut 0 bases from V and 4 bases from J, with 11 bases between. The CDR3 is made up of 15 amino acids. For the CDR3, the DNA is TGTGCCAGTAGTATAGACAGGCTGGAGGCAGATACGCAGTATTTT. It encodes CASSIDRLEADTQYF.

The rearrangement uses TRBV7-3 and TRBJ1-2; 11 nucleotides line up with TRBD1. The CDR3 totals 17 residues. The germline gives CDR1 SGHTA, CDR2 FQGTGA. V trimming: 5 bases; J trimming: 4 bases; junction bases outside the gene matches: 12. The CDR3 sequence is CASSPAGQGVFGYGYTF. CDR3 coding DNA: TGTGCCAGCAGCCCCGCGGGACAGGGGGTCTTCGGCTATGGCTACACCTTC.

This clone was observed once. V is TRBV7-9 and J is TRBJ1-1, with D uncertain. Germline CDR1 is SEHNR and CDR2 is FQNEAQ (reference sequence). The CDR3 extends over 12 amino acids. Trimming pared 2 bases from V and 5 bases from J, leaving 6 bases between. The CDR3, as DNA: TGTGCCAGCAGCTTACGGGAAACTGAAGCTTTCTTT. It codes for CASSLRETEAFF.

This clone has only one observation. V is TRBV18 and J is TRBJ2-2; 8 nucleotides line up with TRBD1. The length of the CDR3 is 16 residues. Germline CDR1 reads KGHSH; CDR2 reads LQKENI. The J segment lost 2 bases and the V segment lost 3 bases, leaving 5 bases of the junction unmatched. The CDR3 bases are TGTGCCAGCTCACCGAATGACAGGGGAAACACCGGGGAGCTGTTTTTT. This gives the protein CASSPNDRGNTGELFF. The whole variable domain, remainder taken from reference TRBV18 and TRBJ2-2, is NAGVMQNPRHLVRRRGQEARLRCSPMKGHSHVYWYRQLPEEGLKFMVYLQKENIIDESGMPKERFSAEFPKEGPSILRIQQVVRGDSAAYFCASSPNDRGNTGELFFGEGSRLTVL.

The chain combines TRBV6-5 with TRBJ2-5, with no clear D. Trimming stripped 6 bases from V and 7 bases from J, with 9 bases between. Per the germline V gene, CDR1 is MNHEY and CDR2 is SVGAGI. The length of the CDR3 is 11 residues. CDR3 amino acids: CASRGPRTQYF. Here the CDR3 DNA reads TGTGCCAGCAGAGGACCGAGGACCCAGTACTTC.

The chain carries TRBV7-3 and TRBJ2-5; the D call may be TRBD1 or TRBD2 (6 bases each). The CDR3 length is 16 residues. V lost 5 bases, J lost 7 bases, and 23 bases lay in between. Germline assignment: CDR1 SGHTA and CDR2 FQGTGA. The CDR3 bases are TGTGCCAGCAGCCCCTCACCGGGACACCCCGGGGGGACCCAGTACTTC. Translating it yields CASSPSPGHPGGTQYF.

This chain connects TRBV12-5 to TRBJ1-1, with TRBD1 as a possible D gene (5 bases). Trimming took 7 bases from V and 6 from J, leaving 12 bases between them. The CDR3 is 12 amino acids. From germline, CDR1 is LGHNT and CDR2 FRNRAP. The CDR3 loop is CASAGRGPEAFF. The CDR3 region has the DNA TGTGCTAGTGCCGGCCGGGGACCTGAAGCTTTCTTT.

The genes are TRBV11-3 and TRBJ2-1, with 10 bases fitting TRBD2. CDR3 size: 16 residues. CDR1 and CDR2 from the germline V gene are SGHNT and YENEEA. V lost 3 bases, J lost 0 bases, and 2 bases stayed unmatched. CDR3 amino acids: CASSLSGGASYNEQFF. CDR3 bases: TGTGCCAGCAGCTTGAGCGGGGGGGCCTCCTACAATGAGCAGTTCTTC.

The rearrangement joins TRBV4-1 to TRBJ2-7; weak D call: TRBD2 (5 bases). Germline CDR1 is MGHRA and CDR2 is YSYEKL. V gave up 5 bases and J gave up 3 bases, with 14 bases separating them. This CDR3 contains 14 residues. CDR3 nucleotide sequence: TGCGCCAGCAGCATTCGGGGTACTCTCTACGAGCAGTACTTC. Translation gives CASSIRGTLYEQYF.

This chain links TRBV27 with TRBJ1-6; 8 bases match TRBD1. Trimming at V came to 5 bases and at J to 4 bases, leaving 7 bases not matched to a gene. The germline gives CDR1 MNHEY, CDR2 SMNVEV (reference sequence). This CDR3 comprises 16 residues. The CDR3 coding sequence is TGTGCCAGCAGTCGCAGGGGGCAATCTTATAATTCACCCCTCCACTTT. Its translation is CASSRRGQSYNSPLHF.

This chain connects TRBV11-2 to TRBJ1-4; D unresolved. The CDR3 contains 13 residues. V dropped 5 bases and J dropped 8 bases, with 12 bases sitting between them. Germline V lookup: CDR1 SGHAT, CDR2 FQNNGV. CDR3 sequence reads: CASSKRTGEKLFF. CDR3 in DNA: TGTGCCAGCAGCAAGAGGACGGGGGAAAAACTGTTTTTT.

The chain employs TRBV18 and TRBJ1-3; 9 bases map to TRBD1. In germline, CDR1 is KGHSH, CDR2 LQKENI. The trim removed 5 bases at V and 0 bases at J, leaving 8 bases unmatched. The CDR3 consists of 17 residues. CDR3 residues: CASSGLPGQGSGNTIYF. For the CDR3, the DNA is TGTGCCAGCTCAGGTCTCCCGGGACAGGGCTCTGGAAACACCATATATTTT. Together with reference TRBV18 and TRBJ1-3, the CDR3 gives the full variable domain: NAGVMQNPRHLVRRRGQEARLRCSPMKGHSHVYWYRQLPEEGLKFMVYLQKENIIDESGMPKERFSAEFPKEGPSILRIQQVVRGDSAAYFCASSGLPGQGSGNTIYFGEGSWLTVV.

The rearrangement joins TRBV5-5 to TRBJ1-2; D gene unclear. Germline CDR1 and CDR2: SGHKS and YYEKEE (reference sequence). The CDR3 contains 13 residues. Trimming removed 4 bases from V and 12 bases from J, with 19 bases in between. CDR3: CASSPKGRPRHTF. The CDR3 coding sequence is TGTGCCAGCAGCCCTAAAGGACGACCCAGGCACACCTTC.

The chain carries TRBV11-2 and TRBJ1-2, with D unresolved. Trimming cost V 4 bases and J 6 bases, with 18 bases left between them. The germline V gene encodes CDR1 SGHAT and CDR2 FQNNGV. The CDR3 is made up of 15 amino acids. Here the CDR3 reads CASSSPWEAADGYTF. The CDR3 DNA follows: TGTGCCAGCAGCTCACCCTGGGAAGCCGCCGATGGCTACACCTTC. Supplemented by reference TRBV11-2 and TRBJ1-2, the full variable domain reads EAGVAQSPRYKIIEKRQSVAFWCNPISGHATLYWYQQILGQGPKLLIQFQNNGVVDDSQLPKDRFSAERLKGVDSTLKIQPAKLEDSAVYLCASSSPWEAADGYTFGSGTRLTVV.

This clone came up once. The V gene is TRBV6-5, the J gene TRBJ2-7; tentatively, D is TRBD1 or TRBD2 (5 bases each). Trimming cost V 8 bases and J 3 bases, with 14 bases left between them. Germline values: CDR1 MNHEY, CDR2 SVGAGI. The CDR3 consists of 13 residues. CDR3 region: CASRLGVVYEQYF. Here the CDR3 DNA reads TGTGCCAGCCGGCTGGGGGTGGTCTACGAGCAGTACTTC.

The rearrangement joins TRBV15 to TRBJ1-5; D not certain. The CDR3 consists of 14 residues. Germline CDR1 is LNHNV and CDR2 is YYDKDF (reference sequence). V shed 0 bases and J shed 2 bases, with 5 bases lying between them. The CDR3 coding sequence is TGTGCCACCAGCAGAGATAAGGGCAATCAGCCCCAGCATTTT. As protein: CATSRDKGNQPQHF.

The rearrangement uses TRBV5-1 and TRBJ2-7; TRBD2 matches at 9 bases. The CDR3 sequence is 16 residues long. Germline V gives CDR1 SGHRS, CDR2 YFSETQ. Trimming took 0 bases from V and 1 from J; bases not matched to a gene: 5. As DNA, the CDR3 is TGCGCCAGCAGCTTGGGAGCTAGCGGGGTATCCTACGAGCAGTACTTC. The encoded protein is CASSLGASGVSYEQYF. Full variable domain (missing parts from reference TRBV5-1 and TRBJ2-7): KAGVTQTPRYLIKTRGQQVTLSCSPISGHRSVSWYQQTPGQGLQFLFEYFSETQRNKGNFPGRFSGRQFSNSRSEMNVSTLELGDSALYLCASSLGASGVSYEQYFGPGTRLTVT.

V gene TRBV5-1 combines with J gene TRBJ2-3, with 8 positions matching TRBD1. The CDR3 sequence is 15 residues long. Germline V lookup: CDR1 SGHRS, CDR2 YFSETQ. V gave up 3 bases and J gave up 0 bases; unmatched junction bases: 3. The CDR3 loop reads CASSYRTGSTDTQYF. CDR3 DNA sequence: TGCGCCAGCAGCTACCGGACAGGGAGCACAGATACGCAGTATTTT.

DNA of the CDR3: TGCGCCAGCAGCTCGTCACCCAATCAGCCCCAGCATTTT. Amino acids: CASSSSPNQPQHF. V usage is TRBV5-1 and J usage is TRBJ1-5; no clear D. The CDR3 runs 13 residues. Germline V gene data show CDR1 as SGHRS and CDR2 as YFSETQ. With 3 bases removed from V and 3 bases from J, the gap between germline ends came to 7 bases.

The V call is TRBV18, the J call TRBJ2-2, with 8 bases that match TRBD1. After removal of 8 bases from V and 4 bases from J, the junction contained 6 bases not matched to a gene. Germline V gene lookup returns CDR1 KGHSH and CDR2 LQKENI. This CDR3 is built from 14 residues. CDR3 DNA: TGTGCCAGCCATTTGGACAGGGCCACCGGGGAGCTGTTTTTT. Translated, it gives CASHLDRATGELFF.

This chain links TRBV5-8 with TRBJ2-1, with D possibly matching TRBD1 (6 bases). Germline V lookup: CDR1 SGHTS, CDR2 YDEGEE. The CDR3 runs 15 residues. The V end lost 4 bases, the J end lost 1 base, and 12 bases lay between the germline ends. The CDR3 bases are TGTGCCAGCAGCAAAACAGGGTTGTCCTACAATGAGCAGTTCTTC. Its translation is CASSKTGLSYNEQFF.

Worth noting for this clone: At the DNA level, this CDR3 is encoded by other sequences in the same sample as well. The rearrangement uses TRBV10-3 and TRBJ1-1, with no clear D. The CDR3 runs 15 residues. In germline, CDR1 is ENHRY, CDR2 SYGVKD. V lost 3 bases to trimming and J lost 0 bases, with 11 bases between them. CDR3 sequence reads: CAISEEGRMNTEAFF. The CDR3 DNA reads TGTGCCATCAGTGAAGAAGGGCGGATGAACACTGAAGCTTTCTTT.

The chain combines TRBV5-1 with TRBJ2-3; unclear D gene. Trimming stripped 4 bases from V and 0 bases from J, with 12 bases between. CDR3 size: 15 residues. CDR1 SGHRS and CDR2 YFSETQ come from the germline V gene. The CDR3 DNA is TGCGCCAGCAGCCCCGCGACGACGAGCACAGATACGCAGTATTTT. Translating gives CASSPATTSTDTQYF.

J is TRBJ1-2 and V is TRBV6-5; a weak D match, TRBD1 (5 bases). The CDR3 is made up of 13 amino acids. Germline CDR1 is MNHEY and CDR2 is SVGAGI. Trimming stripped 2 bases from V and 8 bases from J, with 12 bases between. This CDR3 is CASSYDRGVGYTF. CDR3 nucleotides: TGTGCCAGCAGTTACGATAGGGGTGTCGGCTACACCTTC.

The chain couples TRBV11-2 to TRBJ1-1, with 10 nucleotides matching TRBD1. Trimming cost V 9 bases and J 5 bases; bases outside gene matches: 9. CDR1 is SGHAT, CDR2 FQNNGV, per germline. The CDR3 runs 14 residues. This CDR3 reads CASTRDRGNTEAFF. CDR3 coding DNA: TGTGCCAGTACCCGGGACAGGGGTAATACTGAAGCTTTCTTT.

V and J are TRBV5-1 and TRBJ1-1; D remains unclear. V lost 7 bases to trimming and J lost 0 bases, with 7 bases between them. The CDR3 is made up of 12 amino acids. Germline V gives CDR1 SGHRS, CDR2 YFSETQ. CDR3 in amino acids: CASGRMNTEAFF. CDR3 nucleotides: TGCGCCAGCGGGCGGATGAACACTGAAGCTTTCTTT.

The genes are TRBV7-2 and TRBJ2-5, with TRBD1 matching 7 bases. The CDR3 is made up of 16 amino acids. Germline CDR1 SGHTA, CDR2 FQGNSA. The V gene end was trimmed by 3 bases and the J gene end by 4 bases; junction bases not matched to a gene: 11. The CDR3 DNA follows: TGTGCCAGCAGCTTCCGGGGAACAGGGGTGGGAGAGACCCAGTACTTC. Encoded protein: CASSFRGTGVGETQYF.

The chain recombines TRBV6-2 or TRBV6-3 with TRBJ1-5; D not certain. Germline values: CDR1 MNHEY, CDR2 SVGEGT. The CDR3 is made up of 17 amino acids. Trimming left V 0 bases short and J 0 bases short, with 12 bases between. The CDR3 region is CASSYSIREISNQPQHF. CDR3 in DNA: TGTGCCAGCAGTTACTCGATAAGGGAAATTAGCAATCAGCCCCAGCATTTT.

The chain couples TRBV5-1 to TRBJ2-6, with D unresolved. The germline V gene has CDR1 SGHRS and CDR2 YFSETQ. CDR3 length equals 15 residues. Trimming cost V 3 bases and J 0 bases, with 7 bases left between them. In nucleotides, the CDR3 is TGCGCCAGCAGCTCCGATTACTCTGGGGCCAACGTCCTGACTTTC. Translation: CASSSDYSGANVLTF.

The chain recombines TRBV12-5 with TRBJ1-5; 7 bases map to TRBD1. J gave up 4 bases and V 1 base, and 4 bases lay outside the gene matches. Germline-derived CDR1 and CDR2 are LGHNT and FRNRAP. The CDR3 runs to 15 residues. The CDR3 bases are TGTGCTAGTGGTTTGGGACAGGGAGGAAATCAGCCCCAGCATTTT. Its translation: CASGLGQGGNQPQHF.